This record concerns one T cell receptor beta chain sequence. The data belong to a study of T cells in Graves' hyperthyroidism and ophthalmopathy. For the study at large: Sampling of peripheral blood happened at initial diagnosis, prior to any treatment.

In the ophthalmopathy cohort, Clinical Activity Score was at least 3, NOSPECS grade at least 4, and duration under 3 months. Trimming stripped 2 bases from V and 2 bases from J, with 8 bases between. From germline, CDR1 is MNHEY and CDR2 SMNVEV (reference sequence). The CDR3 has 14 residues. TCR beta CDR3 regions were amplified from RNA transcripts. The primer set for the first-round RT-PCR of the TCR CDR3 was HTBI. In TCRdb, the multiplex PCR reads were re-called with MiXCR into one record per CDR3 protein. The sample lists hundreds of thousands of distinct CDR3 sequences; 22% were seen once. The origin of this receptor is a man between 25 and 39 years old with Graves' ophthalmopathy. The rearrangement links TRBV27 to TRBJ2-3; possible D gene TRBD2, 6 bases. Sequencing input: blood. The CDR3 sequence is CASSLAGFTDTQYF. The CDR3 DNA is TGTGCCAGCAGTTTAGCGGGATTCACAGATACGCAGTATTTT.